This entry lists 8 T cell receptor beta chains sequenced from one sample in a study of Ad26.COV2.S vaccination and SARS-CoV-2 variants. Sequencing used immunoSEQ multiplex PCR; TCRdb keeps in-frame clones, though not all of them. This sample has 400,000 to 450,000 clones, with 90% found just once. The treatment denotes: 15 to 20 received Ad26.COV2.S at low or high dose, single or two shots; about five received placebo; per-sample allocation not given. Specimens were obtained on day 63 following the first vaccine or placebo injection. The specimen was peripheral blood, collected in a trial of Ad26.COV2.S vaccine versus placebo. The receptors were gathered from a person between 18 and 65 years old who received the Ad26.COV2.S COVID-19 vaccine or a placebo.

The rearrangement joins TRBV6-5 to TRBJ2-7; maybe TRBD1 (6 bases). The CDR3 covers 12 residues. V lost 9 bases to trimming and J lost 3 bases, with 12 bases between them. Germline V gene lookup returns CDR1 MNHEY and CDR2 SVGAGI. The CDR3 here is CASDRTYYEQYF. CDR3 DNA sequence: TGTGCCAGTGACAGGACATACTACGAGCAGTACTTC.

This chain uses TRBV7-6 with TRBJ2-7; maybe TRBD1 (6 bases). This CDR3 comprises 17 residues. Trimming stripped 0 bases from V and 2 bases from J, with 17 bases between. CDR1 and CDR2 from the germline V gene are SGHVS and FNYEAQ. The CDR3 nucleotides are TGTGCCAGCAGCTTAGCTACCGGACAGCGTGATACCTACGAGCAGTACTTC. Translating gives CASSLATGQRDTYEQYF. The entire variable domain, with the rest obtained from reference TRBV7-6 and TRBJ2-7, is as follows: GAGVSQSPRYKVTKRGQDVALRCDPISGHVSLYWYRQALGQGPEFLTYFNYEAQQDKSGLPNDRFSAERPEGSISTLTIQRTEQRDSAMYRCASSLATGQRDTYEQYFGPGTRLTVT.

This rearrangement joins TRBV5-5 to TRBJ1-4, with 8 bases identical to TRBD1. The CDR3 is 15 residues long. CDR1 is SGHKS, CDR2 YYEKEE, per germline (reference sequence). The junction had 7 bases not matched to a gene; V was cut back by 1 base and J by 8 bases. This CDR3 is CASSLQWQGAEKLFF. The CDR3 coding sequence is TGTGCCAGCAGCTTGCAATGGCAGGGGGCCGAAAAACTGTTTTTT.

The rearrangement joins TRBV28 to TRBJ2-7; D not certain. In germline, CDR1 is MDHEN, CDR2 SYDVKM. The V gene lost 7 bases and the J gene lost 1 base, with 17 bases spanning the gap. There are 15 residues in the CDR3. DNA of the CDR3: TGTGCCAGCACGCCTGACACTCACGGGTCCTACGAGCAGTACTTC. It is translated as CASTPDTHGSYEQYF.

The chain uses TRBV6-2 or TRBV6-3 and TRBJ2-7; D not resolved. The V end lost 1 base, the J end lost 0 bases, and 7 bases lay between the germline ends. The germline CDR1 and CDR2 sequences are MNHEY and SVGEGT. The CDR3 totals 14 residues. The CDR3 DNA reads TGTGCCAGCAGTTACTGGGGTGACTCCTACGAGCAGTACTTC. This sequence encodes CASSYWGDSYEQYF.

Here the CDR3 reads CASSGLGQGYTGELFF. The CDR3 nucleotides are TGTGCCAGCAGCGGCTTGGGACAGGGTTACACCGGGGAGCTGTTTTTT. V and J are TRBV5-8 and TRBJ2-2; 9 nucleotides match TRBD1. The CDR3 spans 16 residues. The J segment lost 3 bases and the V segment lost 4 bases, leaving 7 bases of the junction unmatched. Germline CDR1 SGHTS, CDR2 YDEGEE.

The chain joins TRBV15 to TRBJ2-2; D call uncertain. V lost 3 bases, J lost 3 bases, and 2 bases lay in between. Germline loops: CDR1 LNHNV, CDR2 YYDKDF (reference sequence). There are 12 residues in the CDR3. The CDR3 sequence is CATSRHTGELFF. CDR3 nucleotide sequence: TGTGCCACCAGCAGGCACACCGGGGAGCTGTTTTTT.

The V call is TRBV10-3, the J call TRBJ2-1; TRBD2 aligns across 14 bases. Germline V gene data show CDR1 as ENHRY and CDR2 as SYGVKD. V lost 6 bases, J lost 8 bases, and 9 bases stayed unmatched. The length of the CDR3 is 16 residues. This CDR3 is CAIRGTSGSGSDEQFF. The DNA for the CDR3 is TGTGCCATCAGAGGGACTAGCGGGAGTGGGTCCGATGAGCAGTTCTTC.